The rows below give T cell receptor beta chains drawn from one sample of a study of blood T cell repertoires in COVID-19. Libraries were prepared by immunoSEQ multiplex PCR; TCRdb keeps only in-frame clonotypes and omits some of them. The table has about 250,000 clones, around 88% seen once. The sample was PBMCs or T cells enriched from blood (not recorded which). The receptors here all came from a man between 40 and 49 years old who had recovered from COVID-19. Each CDR3 is given with its conserved first and last residue. The D gene is left open where the match is weak. Expanded clones are given a class, and other clones once, few, many or no size at all.

. TRBJ1-6 14 . TRBV9 CASSGQHYNSPLHF TGTGCCAGCAGCGGACAGCACTATAATTCACCCCTCCACTTT
. TRBJ2-6 16 . TRBV12-2 CASRLRHISGANVLTF TGTGCAAGTCGCTTGCGACACATCTCTGGGGCCAACGTCCTGACTTTC
TRBD2 TRBJ2-7 15 . TRBV7-2 CASSLVSLAGDEQYF TGTGCCAGCAGCTTAGTATCACTAGCGGGTGACGAGCAGTACTTC
TRBD1 TRBJ2-2 12 . TRBV30 CAEQGDTGELFF TGTGCCGAACAGGGGGACACCGGGGAGCTGTTTTTT
. TRBJ1-4 14 . TRBV7-8 CASSRGGSREKLFF TGTGCCAGCAGCCGAGGCGGCAGTAGGGAAAAACTGTTTTTT
TRBD2 TRBJ2-1 19 . TRBV3-1/TRBV3-2 CASSRPDRFLAGEVDEQFF TGTGCCAGCAGCCGACCCGACCGATTCCTAGCGGGAGAGGTCGATGAGCAGTTCTTC
TRBD1 TRBJ1-6 13 once TRBV9 CASSDGQVVPLHF TGTGCCAGCAGCGATGGACAGGTCGTCCCCCTCCACTTT
. TRBJ1-1 15 . TRBV6-5 CASTRPSVPGTEAFF TGTGCCAGCACCCGGCCCAGCGTCCCGGGGACTGAAGCTTTCTTT
. TRBJ1-1 14 . TRBV25-1 CASSATVMNTEAFF TGTGCCAGCAGTGCGACAGTGATGAACACTGAAGCTTTCTTT
. TRBJ2-1 14 . TRBV5-1 CASSQTRSYNEQFF TGCGCCAGCAGCCAAACGAGAAGCTACAATGAGCAGTTCTTC
TRBD1 TRBJ1-1 13 . TRBV12-5 CASGSGGRSEAFF TGTGCTAGTGGATCAGGGGGCCGGTCTGAAGCTTTCTTT
TRBD1 TRBJ1-4 14 . TRBV7-9 CASSSGTGGGKLFF TGTGCCAGCAGCTCCGGGACAGGGGGCGGAAAACTGTTTTTT
. TRBJ1-4 13 . TRBV12-3/TRBV12-4 CASSLIPVEKLFF TGTGCCAGCAGTTTAATTCCCGTAGAAAAACTGTTTTTT
TRBD1 TRBJ2-7 18 . TRBV4-2 CASSQLTVGTGAAYEQYF TGTGCCAGCAGCCAACTAACTGTTGGGACAGGGGCGGCCTACGAGCAGTACTTC
TRBD2 TRBJ2-1 15 . TRBV5-4 CASSLEGTRSGEQFF TGTGCCAGCAGCTTGGAGGGGACTAGGAGCGGTGAGCAGTTCTTC
TRBD1 TRBJ2-1 15 once TRBV6-1 CASGPGQGARNEQFF TGTGCCAGCGGCCCGGGACAGGGGGCGCGCAATGAGCAGTTCTTC
TRBD2 TRBJ2-7 17 . TRBV3-1/TRBV3-2 CASRPGLAVISPYEQYF TGTGCCAGCCGTCCGGGACTAGCGGTAATTTCTCCCTACGAGCAGTACTTC
. TRBJ2-7 15 few TRBV7-9 CASSSPTRQLYEQYF TGTGCCAGCAGCTCTCCGACGAGACAGCTCTACGAGCAGTACTTC
. TRBJ1-5 15 . TRBV27 CASSKDSLSNQPQHF TGTGCCAGCAGTAAGGACAGCCTTAGCAATCAGCCCCAGCATTTT
TRBD1 TRBJ1-1 15 once TRBV7-9 CASSLDGQGNTEAFF TGTGCCAGCAGCTTAGACGGACAGGGGAACACTGAAGCTTTCTTT
TRBD1 TRBJ1-5 17 . TRBV9 CASSLCDREYSNQPQHF TGTGCCAGCAGCTTGTGTGACAGGGAATATAGCAATCAGCCCCAGCATTTT
TRBD2 TRBJ2-1 15 . TRBV11-2 CASSMTSGSYNEQFF TGTGCCAGCAGCATGACTAGCGGATCCTACAATGAGCAGTTCTTC
TRBD1 TRBJ2-2 15 few TRBV5-1 CASSFRQGHTGELFF TGCGCCAGCAGCTTCAGACAGGGTCACACCGGGGAGCTGTTTTTT
. TRBJ1-5 18 . TRBV19 CASSIEGVTFGVGQPQHF TGTGCCAGTAGTATTGAGGGGGTGACCTTCGGTGTGGGTCAGCCCCAGCATTTT
. TRBJ2-7 14 . TRBV5-1 CASSRTPGEGEQYF TGCGCCAGCAGCCGGACTCCGGGGGAAGGGGAGCAGTACTTC
. TRBJ1-1 18 once TRBV7-8 CASSPRGGMRLENTEAFF TGTGCCAGCAGCCCTCGGGGGGGTATGCGCTTGGAGAACACTGAAGCTTTCTTT
. TRBJ2-7 14 . TRBV5-1 CASTLSPGVGEQYF TGCGCCAGCACCTTAAGTCCAGGGGTGGGCGAGCAGTACTTC
. TRBJ2-7 14 . TRBV5-4 CASSLGDFSYEQYF TGTGCCAGCAGCTTGGGGGACTTCTCCTACGAGCAGTACTTC
TRBD2 TRBJ2-1 14 . TRBV5-1 CASYSGGLHNEQFF TGCGCCAGCTACAGCGGGGGCCTTCACAATGAGCAGTTCTTC
. TRBJ1-4 15 . TRBV7-2 CASSLQSKADEKLFF TGTGCCAGCAGCTTACAGAGCAAAGCGGATGAAAAACTGTTTTTT
TRBD2 TRBJ2-7 16 . TRBV4-2 CASSPIERGVTYEQYF TGTGCCAGCAGCCCGATTGAGCGGGGTGTTACCTACGAGCAGTACTTC
TRBD2 TRBJ2-3 22 . TRBV4-1 CASSNRMVVLAGPTVITDTQYF TGCGCCAGCAGCAACAGAATGGTGGTACTAGCGGGACCCACAGTAATCACAGATACGCAGTATTTT
TRBD2 TRBJ2-1 16 . TRBV11-2 CASSIGLAGGQNEQFF TGTGCCAGCAGCATCGGACTAGCGGGAGGGCAAAATGAGCAGTTCTTC
. TRBJ2-3 16 . TRBV4-3 CASSQDWRSSTDTQYF TGCGCCAGCAGCCAAGACTGGCGGTCGAGCACAGATACGCAGTATTTT
. TRBJ1-5 15 many TRBV19 CASSRPGQSNQPQHF TGTGCCAGTAGTAGGCCCGGACAGAGCAATCAGCCCCAGCATTTT
TRBD2 TRBJ2-3 17 . TRBV12-5 CASGSPATSGRLGTQYF TGTGCTAGTGGTTCCCCAGCGACTAGCGGGAGGTTGGGTACGCAGTATTTT
TRBD2 TRBJ2-1 15 . TRBV5-4 CASSPGTSGWNEQFF TGTGCCAGCAGCCCCGGGACTAGCGGTTGGAATGAGCAGTTCTTC
. TRBJ1-4 10 . TRBV20-1 CSARAEKLFF TGCAGTGCTAGGGCTGAAAAACTGTTTTTT
. TRBJ1-2 16 . TRBV24-1 CATSDGQGKANYGYTF TGTGCCACCAGTGATGGTCAGGGAAAAGCTAACTATGGCTACACCTTC
TRBD2 TRBJ2-3 16 . TRBV3-1/TRBV3-2 CASSQLGAGGIDTQYF TGTGCCAGCAGCCAGTTGGGAGCGGGAGGGATAGATACGCAGTATTTT
TRBD2 TRBJ2-7 14 . TRBV7-9 CASGPGGNVYEQYF TGTGCCAGCGGGCCCGGGGGGAATGTCTACGAGCAGTACTTC
. TRBJ2-7 17 . TRBV7-8 CASSLGLLSDTSYEQYF TGTGCCAGCAGCTTGGGGCTTTTGTCGGACACATCCTACGAGCAGTACTTC
TRBD1 TRBJ1-2 16 . TRBV19 CASRRGPGSPNYGYTF TGTGCCAGTCGTAGGGGGCCAGGGAGTCCTAACTATGGCTACACCTTC
TRBD1 TRBJ1-5 15 . TRBV28 CASVLGTGSNQPQHF TGTGCCAGCGTACTAGGGACAGGGTCTAATCAGCCCCAGCATTTT
. TRBJ1-1 13 . TRBV5-1 CASSFGRETEAFF TGCGCCAGCAGCTTTGGGAGGGAAACTGAAGCTTTCTTT
TRBD2 TRBJ2-3 15 . TRBV2 CASSSRGAGTDTQYF TGTGCCAGCAGTTCGCGGGGGGCGGGCACAGATACGCAGTATTTT